A single sample is the source of the 22 T cell receptor beta chains below, sequenced in a study of T cell responses to AZD1222 COVID-19 vaccine. Only in-frame clones appear in the TCRdb table, and some are missing; sequencing was by immunoSEQ multiplex PCR. The table lists some 190,000 clones, roughly 91% of them singletons. The input for sequencing was peripheral blood, taken 28 days after the second AZD1222 dose. These receptors all come from an adult who received the AZD1222 COVID-19 vaccine.

This chain links TRBV11-3 with TRBJ2-2; 8 nucleotides match TRBD2. The CDR3 totals 16 residues. Germline V CDR1 and CDR2: SGHNT, YENEEA. V dropped 2 bases and J dropped 1; count of bases not matched to a gene: 3. This chain's CDR3 is CASSLLAGLNTGELFF. CDR3 bases: TGTGCCAGCAGCTTACTAGCGGGCCTGAACACCGGGGAGCTGTTTTTT.

The V call is TRBV7-6, the J call TRBJ2-3, with a weak D call TRBD2 (5 bases). There are 15 residues in the CDR3. Per germline, CDR1 SGHVS and CDR2 FNYEAQ. The ends were cut back, 1 base at V and 2 bases at J, with 10 bases in the middle. The CDR3 bases are TGTGCCAGCAGCTTAGGCCAGACTAACACAGATACGCAGTATTTT. Amino acid sequence: CASSLGQTNTDTQYF.

This clone came up once. This rearrangement joins TRBV6-1 to TRBJ2-5; the D gene is possibly TRBD2 (7 bases). The ends were cut back, 1 base at V and 5 bases at J, with 11 bases in the middle. The germline V gene encodes CDR1 MNHNS and CDR2 SASEGT. CDR3 length: 14 amino acids. The CDR3: CASSEEGGRETQYF. Written as DNA, the CDR3 is TGTGCCAGCAGTGAAGAGGGGGGGCGGGAGACCCAGTACTTC.

The gene calls are TRBV5-5 and TRBJ1-4; D unclear. From germline, CDR1 is SGHKS and CDR2 YYEKEE (reference sequence). The CDR3 loop spans 15 amino acids. V lost 4 bases and J lost 0, with 10 bases in between. The CDR3: CASSLAVSTNEKLFF. DNA for the CDR3: TGTGCCAGCAGCCTGGCGGTGTCAACTAATGAAAAACTGTTTTTT.

V is TRBV6-5 and J is TRBJ1-3; D call uncertain. In germline, CDR1 is MNHEY, CDR2 SVGAGI. V dropped 0 bases and J dropped 2 bases, with 2 bases sitting between them. There are 13 residues in the CDR3. The CDR3 DNA follows: TGTGCCAGCAGTTACTCGGCTGGAAACACCATATATTTT. Protein: CASSYSAGNTIYF.

V and J are TRBV7-2 and TRBJ2-1; D is possibly TRBD2 (6 bases). The CDR3 is made up of 15 amino acids. Looked up from germline, CDR1 is SGHTA and CDR2 is FQGNSA. Between the trimmed V and J ends, which lost 9 bases and 0 bases, there was a span of 15 bases. CDR3 nucleotides: TGTGCCAGTACGGGAGCGCTAAACTCCTACAATGAGCAGTTCTTC. Residues: CASTGALNSYNEQFF.

The J gene is TRBJ2-7, the V gene TRBV7-9, with D perhaps TRBD1 or TRBD2 (6 bases each). Deletions cut 2 bases from V and 5 bases from J, with 10 bases between. The germline gives CDR1 SEHNR, CDR2 FQNEAQ (reference sequence). This CDR3 spans 13 amino acids. The CDR3 DNA follows: TGTGCCAGCAGCTTATGGGGGGCGGACGAGCAGTACTTC. Translated: CASSLWGADEQYF.

The chain combines TRBV19 with TRBJ2-1; 9 bases agree with TRBD2. With 4 bases clipped from V and 2 bases from J, the junction kept 3 bases outside the gene matches. This CDR3 contains 15 residues. Germline-derived CDR1 and CDR2 are LNHDA and SQIVND (reference sequence). CDR3 DNA: TGTGCCAGTAGTAACTTAGCGGGGGCCTACAATGAGCAGTTCTTC. Protein sequence: CASSNLAGAYNEQFF.

This clone appeared once. The rearrangement joins TRBV5-1 to TRBJ2-1, with TRBD2 identical over 7 bases. The CDR3 covers 15 residues. CDR1 is SGHRS and CDR2 is YFSETQ in the germline V gene. Unmatched junction bases numbered 5, after V lost 0 bases and J lost 5 bases. CDR3 nucleotide sequence: TGCGCCAGCAGCTTGGGGAGCGGGAATAACAATGAGCAGTTCTTC. Its translation is CASSLGSGNNNEQFF. Supplemented by reference TRBV5-1 and TRBJ2-1, the full variable domain reads KAGVTQTPRYLIKTRGQQVTLSCSPISGHRSVSWYQQTPGQGLQFLFEYFSETQRNKGNFPGRFSGRQFSNSRSEMNVSTLELGDSALYLCASSLGSGNNNEQFFGPGTRLTVL.

The V call is TRBV3-1 (or the pseudogene TRBV3-2), the J call TRBJ1-3; TRBD1 matches at 7 bases. From germline, CDR1 is LGHDT and CDR2 YNNKEL (reference sequence). The CDR3 spans 15 residues. Trimming took 4 bases from V and 2 from J; bases not matched to a gene: 5. CDR3 in amino acids: CASSPTGTAGNTIYF. The CDR3 coding sequence is TGTGCCAGCAGCCCTACAGGGACAGCTGGAAACACCATATATTTT.

The genes are TRBV4-3 and TRBJ2-7, with D possibly being TRBD2 (6 bases). The CDR3 runs to 15 residues. V was pared by 0 bases and J by 2 bases, with 11 bases between. Germline CDR1 reads LGHNA; CDR2 reads YSLEER. CDR3 residues: CASSQERGFAYEQYF. The CDR3 bases are TGCGCCAGCAGCCAAGAACGGGGGTTCGCCTACGAGCAGTACTTC.

The J gene is TRBJ2-2, the V gene TRBV10-2; no definite D call. The V end was cut by 6 bases, the J end by 6 bases, with 11 bases between. CDR1 and CDR2 (germline): WSHSY, SAAADI. This CDR3 is built from 13 residues. The CDR3 DNA sequence: TGCGCCAGCAGGCCCGACATGTCCGGGGAGCTGTTTTTT. Translation: CASRPDMSGELFF.

This chain connects TRBV27 to TRBJ2-3; D unclear. Germline V CDR1 and CDR2: MNHEY, SMNVEV (reference sequence). The CDR3 sequence is 12 residues long. V lost 2 bases and J 6 bases, leaving 6 bases between the germline ends. The CDR3 region has the DNA TGTGCCAGCAGTTTAGAAGGGGATACGCAGTATTTT. This gives the protein CASSLEGDTQYF.

This sequence joins TRBV30 and TRBJ1-5; TRBD1 matches at 9 bases. Unmatched junction bases numbered 6, after V lost 7 bases and J lost 5 bases. Per germline, CDR1 GTSNPN and CDR2 SVGIG (reference sequence). The CDR3 runs to 13 residues. The CDR3 reads CALTTGGHQPQHF. The CDR3 DNA reads as TGTGCCTTGACTACAGGGGGCCATCAGCCCCAGCATTTT.

V and J are TRBV4-3 and TRBJ2-4, with 9 bases that match TRBD1. V dropped 5 bases and J dropped 1; count of bases not matched to a gene: 6. Germline lookup yields CDR1 LGHNA and CDR2 YSLEER. This CDR3 is 16 amino acids long. The CDR3 bases are TGCGCCAGCAGCACCTGGACAGGGGTGGCCAAAAACATTCAGTACTTC. Translating it yields CASSTWTGVAKNIQYF.

A word on this clone: Germline and junction disagree at one end, which may indicate a read error. The chain couples TRBV4-1 to TRBJ1-2; 10 bases are shared with TRBD1. The CDR3 spans 16 residues. Germline lookup yields CDR1 MGHRA and CDR2 YSYEKL. CDR3 amino acids: CASSSPGGTGADPRSF. Written as DNA, the CDR3 is TGCGCCAGCTCGTCGCCGGGGGGGACAGGGGCGGATCCGAGGTCCTTC.

This clone has only one observation. This rearrangement joins TRBV2 to TRBJ1-5; D gene unclear. This CDR3 region has 14 residues. V lost 5 bases, J lost 2 bases, and 10 bases lay in between. Germline V CDR1 and CDR2: SNHLY, FYNNEI. The CDR3 DNA is TGTGCCAGCAGTAGCCGGACGGGCAATCAGCCCCAGCATTTT. Residues: CASSSRTGNQPQHF.

The chain combines TRBV2 with TRBJ1-3; D unclear. There are 15 residues in the CDR3. Per germline, CDR1 SNHLY and CDR2 FYNNEI. V gave up 5 bases and J gave up 1 base, with 12 bases separating them. This chain's CDR3 is CASSKPRVSGNTIYF. The CDR3 nucleotides are TGTGCCAGCAGTAAGCCCCGGGTATCTGGAAACACCATATATTTT.

This clone was counted between two and nine times. This chain joins TRBV15 and TRBJ2-5; unclear D gene. The V and J ends lost 5 bases and 5 bases respectively, with 12 bases between them. CDR1 is LNHNV, CDR2 YYDKDF, per germline (reference sequence). CDR3 length: 13 amino acids. CDR3 sequence (DNA): TGTGCCACCAGCGCTGGGTTGATGGAGACCCAGTACTTC. This sequence encodes CATSAGLMETQYF.

The chain is built from TRBV4-2 and TRBJ1-6; D is undetermined. Germline assignment: CDR1 LGHNA and CDR2 YNFKEQ. Trimming took off 4 bases at V and 5 bases at J, with 12 bases between the two ends. This CDR3 region has 15 residues. CDR3 coding DNA: TGTGCCAGCAGCCGAGGAGTGGCAGATAATTCACCCCTCCACTTT. This translates into CASSRGVADNSPLHF.

The chain is built from TRBV3-1 (or the pseudogene TRBV3-2) and TRBJ1-3; D is uncertain. Germline V gene data show CDR1 as LGHDT and CDR2 as YNNKEL (reference sequence). The CDR3 covers 15 residues. V was clipped by 5 bases and J by 0 bases, with 11 bases between them. CDR3 protein: CASSARSPSGNTIYF. CDR3 sequence (DNA): TGTGCCAGCAGCGCCAGGAGCCCCTCTGGAAACACCATATATTTT.

The genes are TRBV5-6 and TRBJ1-6, with D possibly being TRBD1 (5 bases). The germline gives CDR1 SGHDT, CDR2 YYEEEE. With 0 bases removed from V and 3 bases from J, the gap between germline ends came to 13 bases. The CDR3 contains 17 residues. DNA for the CDR3: TGTGCCAGCAGCTTGGGAGGGACGGGGAGCTATAATTCACCCCTCCACTTT. Translating gives CASSLGGTGSYNSPLHF.